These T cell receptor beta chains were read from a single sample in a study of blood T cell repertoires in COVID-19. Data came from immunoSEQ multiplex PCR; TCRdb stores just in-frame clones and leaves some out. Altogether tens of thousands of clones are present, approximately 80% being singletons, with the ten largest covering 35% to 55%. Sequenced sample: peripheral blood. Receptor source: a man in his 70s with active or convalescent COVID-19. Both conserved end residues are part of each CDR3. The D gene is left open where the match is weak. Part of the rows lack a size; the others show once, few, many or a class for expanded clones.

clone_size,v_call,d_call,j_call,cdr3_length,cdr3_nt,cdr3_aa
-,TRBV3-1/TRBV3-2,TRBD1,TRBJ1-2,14,TGTGCCAGCAGCCAAGACAGGGGGCTGGGCGGCTACACCTTC,CASSQDRGLGGYTF
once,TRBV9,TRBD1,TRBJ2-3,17,TGTGCCAGCAGCGTAGATGGGACAGGGGCGCACACAGATACGCAGTATTTT,CASSVDGTGAHTDTQYF
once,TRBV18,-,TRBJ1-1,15,TGTGCCAGCTCACTTGGGGGACTATTGAACACTGAAGCTTTCTTT,CASSLGGLLNTEAFF
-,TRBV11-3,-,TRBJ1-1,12,TGTGCCAGCAGCCGAGGGTCTACTGAAGCTTTCTTT,CASSRGSTEAFF
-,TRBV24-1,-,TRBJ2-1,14,TGTGCCACCAGTAGGGGGGGCTCCTACAATGAGCAGTTCTTC,CATSRGGSYNEQFF
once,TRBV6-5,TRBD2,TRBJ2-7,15,TGTGCCAGCAGTTTCCGGACTAGCGGGAATTACGAGCAGTACTTC,CASSFRTSGNYEQYF
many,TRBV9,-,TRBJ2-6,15,TGTGCCAGCAGCGCACAGGGTTCTGGGGCCAACGTCCTGACTTTC,CASSAQGSGANVLTF
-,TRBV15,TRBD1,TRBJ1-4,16,TGTGCCACCAGTCAGGGACAGCTGAGAACTAATGAAAAACTGTTTTTT,CATSQGQLRTNEKLFF
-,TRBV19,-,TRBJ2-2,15,TGTGCCAGTAGTCTAAACAGGGGAGGTACCGGGGAGCTGTTTTTT,CASSLNRGGTGELFF
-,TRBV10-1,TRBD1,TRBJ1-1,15,TGCGCCAGCAGTGACCAGGACAGGGCGCCCACTGAAGCTTTCTTT,CASSDQDRAPTEAFF
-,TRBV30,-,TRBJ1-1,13,TGTGCTCTGTTCGGGACAATGAACACTGAAGCTTTCTTT,CALFGTMNTEAFF
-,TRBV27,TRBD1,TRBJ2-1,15,TGTGCCAGCAGTTTACAGGGACAGACATACAATGAGCAGTTCTTC,CASSLQGQTYNEQFF
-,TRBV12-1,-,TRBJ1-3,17,TGTGCCAGCAGCTTTGTTGACAGGGGGTCCTCTGTAAACACCATATATTTT,CASSFVDRGSSVNTIYF
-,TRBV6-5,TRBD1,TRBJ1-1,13,TGTGCCAGCAGGTACCAGGGGGGCACTGAAGCTTTCTTT,CASRYQGGTEAFF
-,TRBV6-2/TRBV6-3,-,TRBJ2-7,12,TGTGCCAGCAGCCTCCCGGGTTACGAGCAGTACTTC,CASSLPGYEQYF
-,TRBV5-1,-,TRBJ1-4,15,TGCGCCAGCACCCAGGACGGGGGAACTAATGAAAAACTGTTTTTT,CASTQDGGTNEKLFF
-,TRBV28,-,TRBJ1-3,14,TGTGCCAGCATTGACAGCCTCTCTGGAAACACCATATATTTT,CASIDSLSGNTIYF
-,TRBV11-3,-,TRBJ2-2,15,TGTGCCAGCAGCTTAGGGTCGACGGGCACCGGGGAGCTGTTTTTT,CASSLGSTGTGELFF
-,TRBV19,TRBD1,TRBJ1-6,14,TGTGCCAGTAGTATAACAGGGGTTGGGTCACCCCTCCACTTT,CASSITGVGSPLHF
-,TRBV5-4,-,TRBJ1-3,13,TGTGCCAGCAGCTTGGACACCCGAAACACCATATATTTT,CASSLDTRNTIYF